This TCR beta chain derives from a study of Ad26.COV2.S vaccination and SARS-CoV-2 variants (dated by TCRdb to the early 2020s). Study-level background: Donors in the vaccine arm were drawn from COV1001, a phase I-IIa trial of Ad26.COV2.S in healthy adults that was multicentre, randomized, double-blind and placebo-controlled. The TCR-sequenced set comprised around 32 samples: approximately 19 Ad26.COV2.S vaccine recipients, 5 placebo recipients and 8 SARS-CoV-2 convalescent individuals. TCRbeta repertoire sequencing was used to assess the specificity and breadth of SARS-CoV-2-reactive T cell receptors after Ad26.COV2.S vaccination. Investigators did not know the trial group allocation while performing experiments and assessing outcomes. Trial participants were randomized into five groups of five, in which low-dose or high-dose Ad26.COV2.S was given once or twice, or placebo was given on both occasions. Ad26.COV2.S was given intramuscularly at 5x10^10 or 1x10^11 viral particles, as a single shot or as two shots 56 days apart.

The immunoSEQ Assay was used to sequence TCRbeta CDR3 regions. After extraction, genomic DNA underwent amplification by bias-controlled multiplex PCR, followed by high-throughput sequencing. Under the source paper's analysis protocol: To quantify the absolute abundance of every unique TCRbeta CDR3 region, sequences were collapsed and filtered. T cell fraction was estimated by normalizing TCRbeta template counts to usable DNA, which was measured by amplifying reference genes present in all nucleated cells. Repertoire TCRs were annotated as SARS-CoV-2-specific by exact matching of V gene, CDR3 amino acid sequence and J gene to a known reactive TCR set. The reference SARS-CoV-2 TCR set came from MIRA and was filtered for enrichment in COVID-19-positive ImmuneCODE repertoires, removing public or cross-reactive TCRs. Using the MIRA antigens, annotated TCRs were further analysed by specific ORF or by position within an ORF. Breadth was defined as the number of annotated unique rearrangements divided by the total number of unique productive rearrangements, and depth was defined as the summed frequency of the annotated unique rearrangements. Two-sided Wilcoxon rank-sum tests were applied when comparing TCR breadth between groups. The table comes from immuneACCESS by way of TCRdb, which keeps in-frame sequences with V and J called. Part of the clones is missing from these tables; in studies checked, under half for an unresolved V gene and the rest for unknown reasons. The V and J calls and clone size were taken over from that table, and D and trimming were inferred from the DNA. The sample has around 340,000 clones on record, around 88% of them singletons. The top ten hold approximately 4.5% of the sample.

Overall results and qualifications from the work: Ad26.COV2.S recipients had higher spike-specific TCR breadth than placebo recipients (P = 0.0014). Non-spike TCR breadth was comparable between vaccine and placebo recipients, consistent with the vaccine containing only spike. According to the authors, total T cell responses may have been underestimated by the TCR breadth and depth analyses. Substantial breadth of spike-specific CD8+ and CD4+ T cell responses was reported after vaccination. The study was not powered for comparison of responses between vaccine doses or regimens.

The sample's treatment or condition label, decoded: roughly 18 received Ad26.COV2.S at low or high dose, single or two shots; several received placebo; per-sample allocation not given. Repertoires of vaccine and placebo recipients were sequenced from samples taken on day 63 after the first injection. Between 29 July and 7 August 2020, Cohort 1b enrolled fewer than 30 adults aged 18-55 years at one site in Boston, USA. Ad26.COV2.S consisted of a replication-incompetent adenovirus type 26 vector by which a prefusion-stabilized SARS-CoV-2 spike protein from the original Wuhan strain was expressed. To note about this clone: Its specific antigen is unknown. Qualities for individual bases were not recorded, and no much larger clone is one base off.

The junction shows trimming of 4 bases on V and 0 bases on J, plus 10 bases between the germline ends. The CDR3 sequence holds 15 residues, the cysteine and phenylalanine included. The sequence is cut down to CDR3 DNA, 45 bases in frame from base 1. CDR1 SGHVS and CDR2 FQNEAQ are derived from the germline V gene. The sample here was peripheral blood, taken in a trial of Ad26.COV2.S vaccine versus placebo. This sequence was found in a person between 18 and 65 years old who received the Ad26.COV2.S COVID-19 vaccine or a placebo. The chain employs TRBV7-8 and TRBJ1-5; TRBD1 is perhaps the D gene, given 5 matching bases. The nucleotide sequence reads TGTGCCAGCAGCTCGGCGGACATTAGCAATCAGCCCCAGCATTTT. The resulting protein is CASSSADISNQPQHF.